This T cell receptor (beta chain) was obtained from a study of cytomegalovirus exposure and HLA in healthy donors. Overall study findings and caveats: When presence/absence was analysed, sequencing depth was taken to be roughly uniform across donors. It was approximately 150 TCR beta chains that were listed as cytomegalovirus-associated.

On this clone: Its antigen is still unknown.

The PCR was carried out with 60 Vbeta primers and 13 Jbeta primers. Assay: immunoSEQ multiplex PCR; the TCRdb copy retains only in-frame clones and omits some. The sample shows about 160,000 clones, about 81% of them seen only once. The ends lost 5 bases at V and 5 bases at J; junction bases unmatched: 11. Germline-derived CDR1 and CDR2 are SEHNR and FQNEAQ (reference sequence). The CDR3 spans 15 residues. The source of this sequence is a woman under 30 in good health and CMV-seronegative. The sample consisted of PBMCs. The J gene is TRBJ2-5, the V gene TRBV7-9, with 7 bases matching TRBD1. CDR3: CASSPTGQSGETQYF. The CDR3 nucleotides are TGTGCCAGCAGCCCGACGGGACAGTCAGGGGAGACCCAGTACTTC. Supplemented by reference TRBV7-9 and TRBJ2-5, the full variable domain reads DTGVSQNPRHKITKRGQNVTFRCDPISEHNRLYWYRQTLGQGPEFLTYFQNEAQLEKSRLLSDRFSAERPKGSFSTLEIQRTEQGDSAMYLCASSPTGQSGETQYFGPGTRLLVL.